The clone carrying this T cell receptor (beta chain) has more than one count but fewer than ten. Methods used by the authors: Amplifying reference gene primers gave estimates of nucleated cell counts. Using immunoSEQ multiplex PCR, the repertoire was profiled, and TCRdb retains in-frame clones only, with some absent. That table gives V, J and clone size, and the DNA gave D and trimming. The table has about 200,000 clones, around 83% seen once. In Seattle, patients joined the study during active infection and were tracked longitudinally. CDR3 size: 13 residues. Between the trimmed V and J ends, which lost 5 bases and 3 bases, there was a span of 10 bases. Germline V gives CDR1 SNHLY, CDR2 FYNNEI. This sample is drawn from a study of blood T cell repertoires in COVID-19. At the level of the study: From T cells, B-cell-depleted T cells, or PBMCs came the material, which was cDNA or gDNA.

The receptor was isolated from a woman aged 45 to 65 with COVID-19, enrolled during active disease. Sequenced: peripheral blood. V and J are TRBV2 and TRBJ1-2; perhaps TRBD1 as D (6 bases). The CDR3 DNA sequence: TGTGCCAGCAGTCGGGACATGGACTATGGCTACACCTTC. Its protein is CASSRDMDYGYTF.